The rows below give T cell receptor beta chains drawn from one sample of a study of T-cell memory formation after mild COVID-19. TCRdb re-called the 5' RACE reads with MiXCR, one entry per CDR3 protein. The sample consists of about 360,000 distinct CDR3 sequences, approximately 13% of them appearing once. The sequencing input was PBMCs or a T cell subset sorted from them (not recorded which). These receptors came from a man younger than 30 who had mild COVID-19 (a few samples of this study predate the infection). Cell type and time point are not known. Each CDR3 is given with its conserved first and last residue.

TRBV7-9 CASSGGRPETQYF
TRBV19 CATQGPNYGYTF
TRBV7-6 CASSLLAGALTDTQYF
TRBV12-3/TRBV12-4 CASSSLAGGQETQYF
TRBV5-1 CASKSGGGDEQFF
TRBV4-1 CASSKRQEYEAFF
TRBV4-3 CASSQEAPGGRAYEQYF
TRBV5-1 CASRERGASYEQYF
TRBV5-1 CASSLVRPTDTQYF
TRBV3-1 CASSQDLAGAETQYF
TRBV27 CASSIRQGYEQYF
TRBV7-2 CASSLSSGIYNEQFF
TRBV29-1 CSVRGARQETQYF
TRBV11-2 CASSPAAGGGETQYF
TRBV2 CASSESSVGTEAFF
TRBV4-3 CASSLLVGGGEGGELFF
TRBV20-1 CSARGGGEQFF
TRBV7-9 CASSLEWGAGSGANVLTF
TRBV20-1 CSASRSGLAEETQYF
TRBV6-1 CASSGWGDTEAFF
TRBV2 CASSDPSGALGEQYF
TRBV7-4 CASSLTVSTNEQFF
TRBV4-3 CASSQGGGGELFF
TRBV5-1 CASRFFADTQYF
TRBV5-1 CASRLLERGAVSDEQFF
TRBV7-2 CASSLGGVGSQPQHF
TRBV9 CASSVASGMNTEAFF
TRBV6-2/TRBV6-3 CASSYVGELFF
TRBV6-2/TRBV6-3 CASSPGQGFQETQYF
TRBV29-1 CSVEEGARFGYTF
TRBV9 CASSVATGISTDTQYF
TRBV7-2 CASSVGQGGYGYTF
TRBV5-4 CASSLEGGDYEQYF
TRBV7-2 CASSLGLAGRFGETQYF
TRBV3-1 CASSISGGPLGTQYF